This T cell receptor (beta chain) was obtained from a study of T cells after somatic rescue of genetic block. About this clone itself: One end of the junction fails to match germline, which may point to a read error.

Profiled with immunoSEQ multiplex PCR; TCRdb holds only in-frame clones, not every one. The data hold 60,000 to 90,000 clones, with roughly 91% observed a single time. The length of the CDR3 is 10 residues. Germline lookup yields CDR1 SNHLY and CDR2 FYNNEI. The TCR comes from a man in his thirties or forties. Sequencing was carried out using peripheral blood mononuclear cells (PBMCs). The rearrangement uses TRBV2 and TRBJ2-1; no definite D call. CDR3 bases: TGTGCCAGCAAACCGTACGAACCGGTCTTC. Residues: CASKPYEPVF.